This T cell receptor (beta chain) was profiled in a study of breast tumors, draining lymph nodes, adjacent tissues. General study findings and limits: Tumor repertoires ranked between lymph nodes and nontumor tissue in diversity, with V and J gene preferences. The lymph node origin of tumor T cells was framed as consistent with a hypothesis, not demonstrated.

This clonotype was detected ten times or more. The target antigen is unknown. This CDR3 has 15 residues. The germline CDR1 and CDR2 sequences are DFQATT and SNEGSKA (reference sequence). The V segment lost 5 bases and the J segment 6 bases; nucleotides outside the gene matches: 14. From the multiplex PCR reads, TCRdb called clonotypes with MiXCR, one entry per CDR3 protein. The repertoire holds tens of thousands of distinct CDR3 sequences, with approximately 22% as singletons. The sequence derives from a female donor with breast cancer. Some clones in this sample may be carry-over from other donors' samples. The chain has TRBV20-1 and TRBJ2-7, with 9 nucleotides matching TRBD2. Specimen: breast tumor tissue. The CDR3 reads CSAPFAAGGVAEQYF. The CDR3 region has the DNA TGCAGTGCTCCTTTCGCCGCGGGAGGGGTGGCCGAGCAGTACTTC.